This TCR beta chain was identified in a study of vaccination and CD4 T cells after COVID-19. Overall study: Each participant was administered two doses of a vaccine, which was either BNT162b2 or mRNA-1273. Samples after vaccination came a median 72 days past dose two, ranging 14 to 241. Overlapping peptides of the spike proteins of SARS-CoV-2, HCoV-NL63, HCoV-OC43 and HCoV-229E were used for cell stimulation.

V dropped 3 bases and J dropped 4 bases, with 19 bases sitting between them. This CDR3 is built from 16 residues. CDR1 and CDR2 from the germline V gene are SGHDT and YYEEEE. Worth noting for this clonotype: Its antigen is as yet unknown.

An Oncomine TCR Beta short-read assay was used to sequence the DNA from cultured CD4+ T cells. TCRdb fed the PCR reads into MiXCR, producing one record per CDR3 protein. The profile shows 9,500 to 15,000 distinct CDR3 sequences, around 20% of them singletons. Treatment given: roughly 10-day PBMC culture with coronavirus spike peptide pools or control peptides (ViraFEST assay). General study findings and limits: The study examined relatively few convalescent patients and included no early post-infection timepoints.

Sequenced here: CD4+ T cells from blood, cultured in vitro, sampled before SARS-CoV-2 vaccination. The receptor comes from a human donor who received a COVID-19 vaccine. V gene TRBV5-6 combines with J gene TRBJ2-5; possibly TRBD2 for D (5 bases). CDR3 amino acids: CASSSRRSAWAETQYF. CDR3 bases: TGTGCCAGCAGCTCTAGGAGGTCGGCGTGGGCAGAGACCCAGTACTTC.